The sequence of this T cell receptor (beta chain) was determined in a study of regulatory T cells in long-lasting Graves disease (dated by TCRdb to about 2021). About the full investigation: Newly diagnosed Graves' disease patients had taken antithyroid drugs for less than 3 months. Patients with persistent Graves' disease were compared with patients with newly diagnosed Graves' disease using TCR sequencing and RNA sequencing of peripheral blood. The study took place in China and was registered as a clinical trial. A total of around 35 samples were covered by TCR sequencing, comprising about 13 persistent and around 20 newly diagnosed Graves' disease patients.

The table lists this clonotype with many counts. It has no known antigen specificity. Per-base quality was not reported, and no clone a single base away is much larger than it. The protocol used for the library was multiplex PCR. This sample was sequenced with an Illumina HiSeq 4000. CDR3 regions were amplified by Arm-PCR with iRepertoire HTBI primers to construct TCR beta libraries. PCR products were gel purified before sequencing. The original methods were these. Gene usage analysis of CDR3 amino acid clonotypes relied on the 62 TRBV and about 13 TRBJ segments identified across samples. Filtered high-quality paired reads were merged into contigs using COPE and FqMerger. BLAST was used to align contigs to IMGT TRBV, TRBD and TRBJ reference genes, and CDR3 was defined according to IMGT. Highly expanded clones were defined as clonotypes with a frequency above 0.1%. Shannon entropy served as the measure of repertoire diversity, while the Gini coefficient captured V-J evenness. A clonotype was considered public if more than one individual shared it. TCRdb's own reprocessing of the public reads used fastp at Q25 and MiXCR and kept productive beta chains. Each entry is one CDR3 protein sequence, shown with its most common DNA and genes. The V and J calls reflect TCRdb's pipeline rather than the authors' work. The sample yields under 300,000 distinct CDR3 sequences; around 20% were counted once. The top ten constitute 11% to 15% of the sample.

The paper's findings and limits, for the study overall: More public clonotypes were shared among persistent patients (about 2,800) than among newly diagnosed patients (966). Only peripheral blood was studied, because thyroid tissue, the primary lesion, was inaccessible. TRBV28, TRBJ1-2 and TRBJ2-5 were preferentially used in persistent disease, while TRBV20-1 and TRBJ2-1 were favored in newly diagnosed disease. As a limitation, the authors acknowledged that the small sample size may reduce accuracy. Sequencing and analysis were restricted to the TCR beta chain. Persistent Graves' disease patients showed lower TCR Shannon entropy and fewer highly expanded clones than newly diagnosed patients, suggesting clonal expansion.

The sample's time point, from its label and the paper: newly diagnosed GD, antithyroid drugs for less than 3 months. For both TCR sequencing and RNA sequencing, RNA was extracted from PBMCs using TRIzol. Graves' disease was diagnosed according to American Thyroid Association guidelines. The patients came from an endocrinology department in Xi'an, China. From each patient, around 9 milliliters of peripheral blood was collected into an EDTA anticoagulant tube. Ficoll Paque Plus density gradient separation was used to isolate PBMCs, and no further T cell sorting was performed. An Agilent 2100 Bioanalyzer and agarose gel were used to check RNA quality, while a NanoDrop 2000 measured RNA concentration. At the junction V is shortened by 1 base and J by 5 bases, with 15 bases in between. Taken from the germline V gene, the CDR1 and CDR2 loops are SGHTA and FQGNSA. From cysteine to phenylalanine, the CDR3 is 16 amino acids long. CDR3 DNA is the only sequence kept; it has 48 bases, read in frame from the first base.

Recombination joined TRBV7-2 with TRBJ2-1, with an unclear D gene assignment. The receptor was derived from a female donor with Graves disease. Sequenced material: peripheral blood mononuclear cells (PBMCs), taken at new diagnosis, from a patient treated with antithyroid drugs. At the DNA level, the sequence is TGTGCCAGCAGCTTAGTGGCTAACGAATTCGACAATGAGCAGTTCTTC. Its translation is CASSLVANEFDNEQFF.